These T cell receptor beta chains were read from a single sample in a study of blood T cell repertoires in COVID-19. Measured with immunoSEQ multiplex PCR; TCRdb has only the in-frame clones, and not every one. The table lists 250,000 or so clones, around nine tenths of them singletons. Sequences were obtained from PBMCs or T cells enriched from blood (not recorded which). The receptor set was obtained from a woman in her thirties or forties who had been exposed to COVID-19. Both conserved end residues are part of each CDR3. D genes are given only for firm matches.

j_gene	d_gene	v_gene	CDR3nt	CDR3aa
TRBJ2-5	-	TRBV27	TGTGCCAGCAGTTTCCACGGGAGCAGGGAGACCCAGTACTTC	CASSFHGSRETQYF
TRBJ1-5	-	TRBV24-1	TGTGCCACCAGTGATCCCCGACAGGGCAATCAGCCCCAGCATTTT	CATSDPRQGNQPQHF
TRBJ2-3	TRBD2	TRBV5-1	TGCGCCAGCAGCTCTAGCGGGGGTGCGGCAGATACGCAGTATTTT	CASSSSGGAADTQYF
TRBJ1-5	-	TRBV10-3	TGTGCCATCAGTGAGTCGAAATCACAGGGCAATCAGCCCCAGCATTTT	CAISESKSQGNQPQHF
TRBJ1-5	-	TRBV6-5	TGTGCCAGCATGGGAGGGCAGGGCAATCAGCCCCAGCATTTT	CASMGGQGNQPQHF
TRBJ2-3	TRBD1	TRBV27	TGTGCCAGCAGGGGACAGGGAAGGGGAGATACGCAGTATTTT	CASRGQGRGDTQYF
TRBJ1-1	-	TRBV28	TGTGCCAGCAGTCCGACCCGGACAGCGAACACTGAAGCTTTCTTT	CASSPTRTANTEAFF
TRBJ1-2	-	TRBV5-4	TGTGCCAGCAGCTTGGGTTTGGGGGGGAATGGCTACACCTTC	CASSLGLGGNGYTF
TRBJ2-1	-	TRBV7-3	TGTGCCAGCAGCTTAACTAGCAGTTACAATGAGCAGTTCTTC	CASSLTSSYNEQFF
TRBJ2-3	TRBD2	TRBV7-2	TGTGCCAGCAGCTCTACAAAGGGACTAGCGGGCTTTAGCACAGATACGCAGTATTTT	CASSSTKGLAGFSTDTQYF
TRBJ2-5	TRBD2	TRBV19	TGTGCCAGTAGTACAAAACCGGGACTAGGGACCCAGTACTTC	CASSTKPGLGTQYF